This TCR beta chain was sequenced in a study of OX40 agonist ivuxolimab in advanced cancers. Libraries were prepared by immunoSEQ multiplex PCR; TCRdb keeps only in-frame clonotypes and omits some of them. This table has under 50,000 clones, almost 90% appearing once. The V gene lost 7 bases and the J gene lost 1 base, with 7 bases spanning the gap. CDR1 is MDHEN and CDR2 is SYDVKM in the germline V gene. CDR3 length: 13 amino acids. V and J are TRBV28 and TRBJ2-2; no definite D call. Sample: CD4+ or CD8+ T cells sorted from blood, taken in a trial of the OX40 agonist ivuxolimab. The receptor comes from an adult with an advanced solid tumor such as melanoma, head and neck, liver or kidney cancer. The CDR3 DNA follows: TGTGCCAGCAAAGCGTTGAACACCGGGGAGCTGTTTTTT. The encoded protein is CASKALNTGELFF.